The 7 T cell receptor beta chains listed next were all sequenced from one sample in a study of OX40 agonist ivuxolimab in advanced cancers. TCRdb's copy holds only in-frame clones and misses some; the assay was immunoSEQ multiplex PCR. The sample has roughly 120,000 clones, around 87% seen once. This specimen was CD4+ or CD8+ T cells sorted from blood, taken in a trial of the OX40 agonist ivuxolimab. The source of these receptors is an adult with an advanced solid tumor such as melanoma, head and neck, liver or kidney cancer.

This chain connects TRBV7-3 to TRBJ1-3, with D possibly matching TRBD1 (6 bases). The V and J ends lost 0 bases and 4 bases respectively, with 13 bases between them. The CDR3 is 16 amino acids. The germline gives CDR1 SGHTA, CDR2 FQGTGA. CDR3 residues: CASSLTQGLRGNTIYF. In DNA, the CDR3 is TGTGCCAGCAGCTTAACACAGGGACTGAGGGGAAACACCATATATTTT.

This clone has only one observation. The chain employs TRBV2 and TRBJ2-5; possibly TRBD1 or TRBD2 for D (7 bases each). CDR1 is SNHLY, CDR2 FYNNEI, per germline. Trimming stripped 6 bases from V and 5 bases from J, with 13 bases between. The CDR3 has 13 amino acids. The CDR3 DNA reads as TGTGCCAGCAGGGGAGGGGGCAGGGAGACCCAGTACTTC. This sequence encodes CASRGGGRETQYF.

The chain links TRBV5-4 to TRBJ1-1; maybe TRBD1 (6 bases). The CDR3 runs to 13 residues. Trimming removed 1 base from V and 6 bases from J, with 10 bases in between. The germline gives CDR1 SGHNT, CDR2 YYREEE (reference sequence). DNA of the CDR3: TGTGCCAGCAGCTTGATGGGGGCCGCTGAAGCTTTCTTT. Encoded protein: CASSLMGAAEAFF.

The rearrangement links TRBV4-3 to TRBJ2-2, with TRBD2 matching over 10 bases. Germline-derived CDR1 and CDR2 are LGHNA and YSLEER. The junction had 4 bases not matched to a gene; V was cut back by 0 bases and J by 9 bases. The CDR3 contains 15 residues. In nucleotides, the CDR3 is TGCGCCAGCAGCCAAGAAGCTAGCGGGGGTAGGGAGCTGTTTTTT. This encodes CASSQEASGGRELFF.

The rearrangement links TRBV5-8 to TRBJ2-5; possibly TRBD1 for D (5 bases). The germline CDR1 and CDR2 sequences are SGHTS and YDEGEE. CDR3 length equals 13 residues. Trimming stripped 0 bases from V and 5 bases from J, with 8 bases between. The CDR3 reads CASSLAPGETQYF. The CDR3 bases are TGTGCCAGCAGCTTGGCCCCAGGGGAGACCCAGTACTTC. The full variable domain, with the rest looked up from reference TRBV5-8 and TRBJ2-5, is EAGVTQSPTHLIKTRGQQATLRCSPISGHTSVYWYQQALGLGLQFLLWYDEGEERNRGNFPPRFSGRQFPNYSSELNVNALELEDSALYLCASSLAPGETQYFGPGTRLLVL.

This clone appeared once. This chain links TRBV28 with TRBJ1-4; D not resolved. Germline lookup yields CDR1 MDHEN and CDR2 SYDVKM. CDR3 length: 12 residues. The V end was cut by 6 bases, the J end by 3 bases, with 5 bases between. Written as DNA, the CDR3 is TGTGCCAGCAGGACCTCTAATGAAAAACTGTTTTTT. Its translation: CASRTSNEKLFF.

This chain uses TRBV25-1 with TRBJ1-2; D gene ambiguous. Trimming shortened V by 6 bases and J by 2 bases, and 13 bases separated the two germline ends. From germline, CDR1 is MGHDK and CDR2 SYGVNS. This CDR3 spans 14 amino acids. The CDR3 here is CASREGGVNYGYTF. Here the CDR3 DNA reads TGTGCCAGCAGGGAGGGAGGAGTGAACTATGGCTACACCTTC.